These 8 T cell receptor beta chains were all obtained from the same sample, sequenced in a study of T cells in Graves' hyperthyroidism and ophthalmopathy. Template material for amplifying TCR beta CDR3 regions consisted of RNA transcripts. TCR CDR3 underwent first-round RT-PCR with the HTBI primer set. TCRdb re-called the multiplex PCR reads with MiXCR, one entry per CDR3 protein. The sample has a few hundred thousand distinct CDR3 sequences, approximately 14% seen once. The specimen was blood. The receptors were gathered from a woman under 30 with Graves' hyperthyroidism.

This chain uses TRBV18 with TRBJ2-2, with a possible D match to TRBD1 (6 bases). Trimming cost V 6 bases and J 4 bases, with 12 bases left between them. Germline V gives CDR1 KGHSH, CDR2 LQKENI. The CDR3 spans 14 residues. The CDR3 sequence is CASSRVQGTGELFF. The CDR3 nucleotides are TGTGCCAGCTCCCGAGTACAGGGCACCGGGGAGCTGTTTTTT.

This clonotype was seen ten or more times. The chain has TRBV12-3 or TRBV12-4 and TRBJ2-3; the D gene is possibly TRBD2 (6 bases). V was clipped by 6 bases and J by 6 bases, with 25 bases between them. This CDR3 contains 17 residues. As DNA, the CDR3 is TGTGCCAGCAGCCCCCCGTGGGGACCTCGGGCGGGGGATACGCAGTATTTT. This gives the protein CASSPPWGPRAGDTQYF.

The table lists this clonotype with a few counts. This chain connects TRBV5-8 to TRBJ1-1, with D possibly TRBD1 on 6 matching bases. The V gene's germline CDR1 is SGHTS and CDR2 YDEGEE. The V end lost 5 bases, the J end lost 2 bases, and 19 bases lay between the germline ends. The CDR3 contains 16 residues. This CDR3 is CASRNGQPVVNTEAFF. CDR3 nucleotides: TGTGCCAGCAGGAACGGACAGCCAGTAGTAAACACTGAAGCTTTCTTT.

This clonotype was counted at least ten times. This sequence joins TRBV7-3 and TRBJ2-7; D not resolved. The V end lost 0 bases, the J end lost 0 bases, and 9 bases lay between the germline ends. There are 15 residues in the CDR3. Germline V CDR1 and CDR2: SGHTA, FQGTGA. CDR3 bases: TGTGCCAGCAGCTTAACGCACGGTTCCTCCTACGAGCAGTACTTC. Translation: CASSLTHGSSYEQYF.

This clonotype has ten or more counts. CDR3 sequence: CASSSKRQAGETQYF. CDR3 coding DNA: TGTGCCAGCAGTTCCAAACGACAGGCCGGGGAGACCCAGTACTTC. The genes are TRBV7-2 and TRBJ2-5; tentatively, D is TRBD1 (6 bases). The CDR3 loop spans 15 amino acids. Germline CDR1 and CDR2: SGHTA and FQGNSA. The V end was cut by 6 bases, the J end by 5 bases, with 19 bases between.

This clonotype was recorded many times. The rearrangement joins TRBV14 to TRBJ1-1; a weak D match, TRBD1 (6 bases). V dropped 5 bases and J dropped 1 base, with 14 bases sitting between them. Germline V lookup: CDR1 SGHDN, CDR2 FVKESK. The CDR3 totals 15 residues. CDR3 residues: CASSAHRAGNTEAFF. CDR3 nucleotides: TGTGCCAGCAGCGCCCACAGGGCCGGGAACACTGAAGCTTTCTTT.

V usage is TRBV4-2 and J usage is TRBJ1-5; a weak D match, TRBD1 (6 bases). The CDR3 has 15 amino acids. Deletions cut 3 bases from V and 4 bases from J, with 13 bases between. From germline, CDR1 is LGHNA and CDR2 YNFKEQ. Written as DNA, the CDR3 is TGTGCCAGCAGCCATTCCGACAGGCTTAATCAGCCCCAGCATTTT. Its protein product is CASSHSDRLNQPQHF.

The V gene is TRBV19, the J gene TRBJ1-5; D gene unclear. The CDR3 extends over 18 amino acids. The V gene's germline CDR1 is LNHDA and CDR2 SQIVND (reference sequence). V was clipped by 3 bases and J by 0 bases, with 18 bases between them. The chain's CDR3 is CASSILGVPVSSNQPQHF. The CDR3 region has the DNA TGTGCCAGTAGTATCCTCGGTGTGCCAGTCTCTAGCAATCAGCCCCAGCATTTT. Complete variable domain (other parts from reference TRBV19 and TRBJ1-5): DGGITQSPKYLFRKEGQNVTLSCEQNLNHDAMYWYRQDPGQGLRLIYYSQIVNDFQKGDIAEGYSVSREKKESFPLTVTSAQKNPTAFYLCASSILGVPVSSNQPQHFGDGTRLSIL.